This T cell receptor (beta chain) was obtained from a study of CD8+ T cells in alopecia areata. Study findings and constraints: Affected scalp, especially in alopecia totalis/universalis, had a higher clonality than normal scalp did. Normal skin's resident alphabeta T cells are sequenced alongside lesional scalp T cells. There were many expanded lesional clones persisting in scalp and blood during tofacitinib.

RNA was extracted and reverse transcribed into cDNA as the sequencing template. The protocol was immunoSEQ multiplex PCR, while the TCRdb copy is restricted to in-frame clones and leaves out a portion. The sample lists about 250,000 clones, about 60% occurring once. Stated treatment: oral pan-JAK inhibitor, 5-10 mg twice daily. Germline values: CDR1 LGHNA, CDR2 YSLEER. Trimming pared 1 base from V and 4 bases from J, leaving 8 bases between. The CDR3 covers 14 residues. Turning to this clone: What it recognizes is unknown.

The chain is built from TRBV4-3 and TRBJ1-5; D call uncertain. The sequenced sample was CD4+ T cells sorted from blood, obtained around week 54, from a patient treated with tofacitinib. This TCR came from a human donor with alopecia areata. The CDR3 reads CASSQAIGNQPQHF. DNA of the CDR3: TGCGCCAGCAGCCAAGCCATTGGTAATCAGCCCCAGCATTTT.